This T cell receptor beta chain is from a study of T cell repertoires in cytomegalovirus infection. In TCRdb, the reads were re-called with MiXCR into one record per CDR3 protein. Found here are some 700,000 distinct CDR3 sequences, around a third of them singletons; the top ten hold about 18%. Turning to this clonotype: Its antigen is not identified.

Germline V gene lookup returns CDR1 MGHRA and CDR2 YSYEKL. The CDR3 totals 16 residues. V lost 4 bases, J lost 2 bases, and 10 bases stayed unmatched. The V and J genes are TRBV4-1 and TRBJ1-2, with 7 bases matching TRBD1. The starting material was cultured PBMCs, obtained from culture after CMV antigen stimulation. This sequence originates from a human donor in good health (CMV status not recorded). Some clones in this sample may be carry-over from other donors' samples. The CDR3 here is CASSREDRAINYGYTF. DNA of the CDR3: TGCGCCAGCAGCCGAGAAGACAGGGCCATCAACTATGGCTACACCTTC.